What follows describes a single T cell receptor beta chain. The sample originates from a study of beta chain features in type 1 diabetes. Expressed TCRB transcripts got sequenced, as all isolated RNA was reverse transcribed. The assay was immunoSEQ multiplex PCR, and TCRdb's table has in-frame clones only and misses some. The table includes under 900,000 clones, about 17% detected once. This CDR3 is built from 16 residues. Losses at the gene ends were 4 bases for V and 7 bases for J; bases not matched to a gene: 7. Germline values: CDR1 LGHNA, CDR2 YSLEER. This TCR was sampled from a woman younger than 35 in good health. J is TRBJ2-1 and V is TRBV4-3; TRBD2 aligns across 13 bases. The sequenced material came from naive CD4+ T cells from blood. The DNA for the CDR3 is TGCGCCAGCAGCCCTAAGACTAGCGGGAGGAGAAATGAGCAGTTCTTC. This sequence encodes CASSPKTSGRRNEQFF.